This is a list of T cell receptor beta chains from one sample in a study of radiotherapy plus CTLA-4 blockade in lung cancer. Here immunoSEQ multiplex PCR was the method, and the copy in TCRdb shows in-frame clones only, minus some. The sample consists of roughly 50,000 clones, approximately 76% of them appearing once. The sequenced sample was peripheral blood, obtained from a patient treated with radiotherapy plus ipilimumab. The source is a human donor with non-small cell lung cancer who had stable disease on radiotherapy plus ipilimumab. The CDR3 runs from the conserved cysteine through the conserved F or W. The order of the fields is D gene, clone size, J gene, V gene, CDR3 DNA, CDR3 protein. D genes are given only for firm matches. Clone size, where shown, is once, few, many, or a class for clones that have expanded.

d_gene: .
abundance: once
j_gene: TRBJ1-4
v_gene: TRBV5-1
CDR3nt: TGCGCCAGCAGCCCAGACAGGAATGAAAAACTGTTTTTT
CDR3aa: CASSPDRNEKLFF

d_gene: .
abundance: .
j_gene: TRBJ1-1
v_gene: TRBV19
CDR3nt: TGTGCCAGTAGTATCCAGAACACTGAAGCTTTCTTT
CDR3aa: CASSIQNTEAFF

d_gene: TRBD1
abundance: .
j_gene: TRBJ1-5
v_gene: TRBV7-2
CDR3nt: TGTGCCAGCAGCTTAAATACCAGGGGGAATCAGCCCCAGCATTTT
CDR3aa: CASSLNTRGNQPQHF

d_gene: TRBD1
abundance: .
j_gene: TRBJ2-7
v_gene: TRBV9
CDR3nt: TGTGCCAGCAGCGTAAAGCCGGACAGGGGGGCTTCCTACGAGCAGTACTTC
CDR3aa: CASSVKPDRGASYEQYF

d_gene: .
abundance: .
j_gene: TRBJ1-5
v_gene: TRBV19
CDR3nt: TGTGCCAGTGGCGGGGATAGCAATCAGCCCCAGCATTTT
CDR3aa: CASGGDSNQPQHF

d_gene: TRBD1
abundance: .
j_gene: TRBJ2-3
v_gene: TRBV19
CDR3nt: TGTGCCAGTGCCCTGGGACAGGGCACAGATACGCAGTATTTT
CDR3aa: CASALGQGTDTQYF

d_gene: .
abundance: .
j_gene: TRBJ1-4
v_gene: TRBV5-1
CDR3nt: TGCGCCAGCAGCAGGGGACAACAGGAAAAACTGTTTTTT
CDR3aa: CASSRGQQEKLFF

d_gene: TRBD1
abundance: .
j_gene: TRBJ1-6
v_gene: TRBV5-4
CDR3nt: TGTGCCAGCAGCCGACTAGAGGGGGCCCAACTATATAATTCACCCCTCCACTTT
CDR3aa: CASSRLEGAQLYNSPLHF

d_gene: .
abundance: few
j_gene: TRBJ2-5
v_gene: TRBV7-9
CDR3nt: TGTGCCAGCAGCCGCGACCGGGACCCGGCGGAGACCCAGTACTTC
CDR3aa: CASSRDRDPAETQYF

d_gene: .
abundance: .
j_gene: TRBJ1-1
v_gene: TRBV7-3
CDR3nt: TGTGCCAGCAGCTTAAGCGAAGGCAAGTACAATGAAGCTTTCTTT
CDR3aa: CASSLSEGKYNEAFF

d_gene: .
abundance: few
j_gene: TRBJ1-2
v_gene: TRBV6-1
CDR3nt: TGTGCCAGCACGTTGGCAGGGAAGAGTGGCTACACCTTC
CDR3aa: CASTLAGKSGYTF

d_gene: .
abundance: .
j_gene: TRBJ2-3
v_gene: TRBV9
CDR3nt: TGTGCCAGCAGCGCTGGCGAGTGGGATACGCAGTATTTT
CDR3aa: CASSAGEWDTQYF

d_gene: TRBD1
abundance: .
j_gene: TRBJ2-2
v_gene: TRBV6-5
CDR3nt: TGTGCCAGCAGACGACAGGGTTTACCCGGGGAGCTGTTTTTT
CDR3aa: CASRRQGLPGELFF

d_gene: .
abundance: few
j_gene: TRBJ2-3
v_gene: TRBV5-4
CDR3nt: TGTGCCAGCAGCCCGGGCACAGATACGCAGTATTTT
CDR3aa: CASSPGTDTQYF

d_gene: TRBD1
abundance: .
j_gene: TRBJ1-6
v_gene: TRBV28
CDR3nt: TGTGCCAGCGCTACTAGACAGGGGCGACCAGATAATTCACCCCTCCACTTT
CDR3aa: CASATRQGRPDNSPLHF

d_gene: .
abundance: .
j_gene: TRBJ1-1
v_gene: TRBV28
CDR3nt: TGTGCCAGCACCTATCGGGGCAGCAAAGCTTTCTTT
CDR3aa: CASTYRGSKAFF

d_gene: TRBD2
abundance: .
j_gene: TRBJ2-7
v_gene: TRBV5-1
CDR3nt: TGCGCCAGCAGCTTGGATCCAGCGGGGACGCCCTACGAGCAGTACTTC
CDR3aa: CASSLDPAGTPYEQYF

d_gene: .
abundance: .
j_gene: TRBJ1-1
v_gene: TRBV14
CDR3nt: TGTGCCAGCAGCCAAGTTTGGGGAACCGGGCGGAAGAACACTGAAGCTTTCTTT
CDR3aa: CASSQVWGTGRKNTEAFF

d_gene: .
abundance: .
j_gene: TRBJ1-2
v_gene: TRBV28
CDR3nt: TGTGCCAGCGGATCAAGGTACTATGGCTACACCTTC
CDR3aa: CASGSRYYGYTF

d_gene: TRBD1
abundance: .
j_gene: TRBJ1-2
v_gene: TRBV2
CDR3nt: TGTGCCAGCACGGTCACAATGTCAGGGGGAGCTGGTGGCTACACCTTC
CDR3aa: CASTVTMSGGAGGYTF

d_gene: .
abundance: few
j_gene: TRBJ2-2
v_gene: TRBV5-4
CDR3nt: TGTGCCAGCAGCTTCGGGATTTTGGGAACCGGGGAGCTGTTTTTT
CDR3aa: CASSFGILGTGELFF

d_gene: .
abundance: .
j_gene: TRBJ1-2
v_gene: TRBV7-4
CDR3nt: TGTGCCAGCAGCTTCTGGGGAGGGGGACTGAATGGCTACACCTTC
CDR3aa: CASSFWGGGLNGYTF

d_gene: .
abundance: .
j_gene: TRBJ1-4
v_gene: TRBV30
CDR3nt: TGTGCCTGGAGGGGAGGGCCTACTAATGAAAAACTGTTTTTT
CDR3aa: CAWRGGPTNEKLFF

d_gene: TRBD1
abundance: few
j_gene: TRBJ2-6
v_gene: TRBV7-9
CDR3nt: TGTGCCAGCAGCCGTGTGGCCGGGACAGCTGGGGCCAACGTCCTGACTTTC
CDR3aa: CASSRVAGTAGANVLTF

d_gene: .
abundance: .
j_gene: TRBJ1-2
v_gene: TRBV30
CDR3nt: TGTGCCTGGAGTGGACGGGAGACCCCTTTCTATGGCTACACCTTC
CDR3aa: CAWSGRETPFYGYTF

d_gene: .
abundance: few
j_gene: TRBJ1-1
v_gene: TRBV6-5
CDR3nt: TGTGCCAGCAGTTACTCTTGGTCCAGTGGGACTGAAGCTTTCTTT
CDR3aa: CASSYSWSSGTEAFF

d_gene: TRBD2
abundance: .
j_gene: TRBJ2-3
v_gene: TRBV7-9
CDR3nt: TGTGCCAGCAGCCGGACTAGCGGGGGGCGGATAGATACGCAGTATTTT
CDR3aa: CASSRTSGGRIDTQYF

d_gene: TRBD1
abundance: .
j_gene: TRBJ2-5
v_gene: TRBV5-3
CDR3nt: TGTGCCAGAGGGGCCTTGGACAGGGTGGTGATAGAGACCCAGTACTTC
CDR3aa: CARGALDRVVIETQYF

d_gene: .
abundance: .
j_gene: TRBJ1-2
v_gene: TRBV5-4
CDR3nt: TGTGCCAGCAGCTTGGAGAGTTCTGAAGGCTACACCTTC
CDR3aa: CASSLESSEGYTF

d_gene: TRBD2
abundance: .
j_gene: TRBJ2-1
v_gene: TRBV5-1
CDR3nt: TGCGCCAGCAGCTTGGGGCAAGCGGGGGCTCTTTGGTACAATGAGCAGTTCTTC
CDR3aa: CASSLGQAGALWYNEQFF

d_gene: .
abundance: few
j_gene: TRBJ1-2
v_gene: TRBV13
CDR3nt: TGTGCCAGCAGCCCTGGGATCCTCAACTATGGCTACACCTTC
CDR3aa: CASSPGILNYGYTF

d_gene: .
abundance: .
j_gene: TRBJ2-3
v_gene: TRBV7-9
CDR3nt: TGTGCCAGCAGCCTAATGACAGATACGCAGTATTTT
CDR3aa: CASSLMTDTQYF

d_gene: .
abundance: .
j_gene: TRBJ1-1
v_gene: TRBV4-1
CDR3nt: TGCGCCAGCAGGACAGAGAACACTGAAGCTTTCTTT
CDR3aa: CASRTENTEAFF

d_gene: .
abundance: .
j_gene: TRBJ2-5
v_gene: TRBV11-1
CDR3nt: TGTGCCAGCAGCTTAGAAGCTAGCCGGGGAAAGACCCAGTACTTC
CDR3aa: CASSLEASRGKTQYF

d_gene: TRBD1
abundance: once
j_gene: TRBJ1-5
v_gene: TRBV11-2
CDR3nt: TGTGCCAGCAGCTTGGGGAAACAGGGGGCGCATAGCAATCAGCCCCAGCATTTT
CDR3aa: CASSLGKQGAHSNQPQHF

d_gene: .
abundance: once
j_gene: TRBJ1-5
v_gene: TRBV7-2
CDR3nt: TGTGCCAGCAGAGAACTGAGCAATCAGCCCCAGCATTTT
CDR3aa: CASRELSNQPQHF

d_gene: TRBD1
abundance: once
j_gene: TRBJ2-5
v_gene: TRBV5-4
CDR3nt: TGTGCCAGCAGCCCGACAGGGAAAGGGGAGACCCAGTACTTC
CDR3aa: CASSPTGKGETQYF

d_gene: TRBD1
abundance: .
j_gene: TRBJ1-2
v_gene: TRBV5-4
CDR3nt: TGTGCCAGCAGCCCCTTTTGGGACAGTCAAGGCTACACCTTC
CDR3aa: CASSPFWDSQGYTF

d_gene: .
abundance: .
j_gene: TRBJ1-4
v_gene: TRBV11-2
CDR3nt: TGTGCCAGCAGCTTAACATCAGGTATCGGTGAAAAACTGTTTTTT
CDR3aa: CASSLTSGIGEKLFF

d_gene: TRBD1
abundance: .
j_gene: TRBJ1-1
v_gene: TRBV29-1
CDR3nt: TGCAGCGTTCCAGGGGGCACTGAAGCTTTCTTT
CDR3aa: CSVPGGTEAFF

d_gene: .
abundance: .
j_gene: TRBJ2-6
v_gene: TRBV10-1
CDR3nt: TGCGCCAGCAGCGGGGGAAACTCTGGGGCCAACGTCCTGACTTTC
CDR3aa: CASSGGNSGANVLTF

d_gene: .
abundance: .
j_gene: TRBJ1-1
v_gene: TRBV28
CDR3nt: TGTGCCAGCAGTTTGGGACGGTCCACTGAAGCTTTCTTT
CDR3aa: CASSLGRSTEAFF

d_gene: .
abundance: .
j_gene: TRBJ2-7
v_gene: TRBV13
CDR3nt: TGTGCCAGCAGCACCAGGCCTGACTACGAGCAGTGCTTC
CDR3aa: CASSTRPDYEQCF

d_gene: .
abundance: once
j_gene: TRBJ1-4
v_gene: TRBV28
CDR3nt: TGTGCCAGCAGCCCCGGGGGGATGGGAGAAAAACTGTTTTTT
CDR3aa: CASSPGGMGEKLFF

d_gene: .
abundance: .
j_gene: TRBJ2-2
v_gene: TRBV20-1
CDR3nt: TGCAGTGCTAGAGACACCGGGGAGCTGTTTTTT
CDR3aa: CSARDTGELFF

d_gene: .
abundance: once
j_gene: TRBJ1-6
v_gene: TRBV18
CDR3nt: TGTGCCAGCTCACCGGGCCCGAATTCACCCCTCCACTTT
CDR3aa: CASSPGPNSPLHF

d_gene: TRBD1
abundance: .
j_gene: TRBJ1-4
v_gene: TRBV10-3
CDR3nt: TGTGCCATCAGTTCATCGACAGGGGATAATGAAAAACTGTTTTTT
CDR3aa: CAISSSTGDNEKLFF

d_gene: .
abundance: .
j_gene: TRBJ2-3
v_gene: TRBV18
CDR3nt: TGTGCCAGCTCAACAGGACCGAGGGATGGCACAGATACGCAGTATTTT
CDR3aa: CASSTGPRDGTDTQYF

d_gene: .
abundance: .
j_gene: TRBJ1-6
v_gene: TRBV7-2
CDR3nt: TGTGCCAGCAGCTTGCTATCCGGGATCCGAAATTCACCCCTCCACTTT
CDR3aa: CASSLLSGIRNSPLHF

d_gene: .
abundance: once
j_gene: TRBJ1-5
v_gene: TRBV28
CDR3nt: TGTGCCAGCAGTTTACGGGGGGCTCAGCCCCAGCATTTT
CDR3aa: CASSLRGAQPQHF

d_gene: TRBD1
abundance: .
j_gene: TRBJ1-3
v_gene: TRBV27
CDR3nt: TGTGCCAGCAGGATGACCGGGACAGGGAACCCATTCTCTGGAAACACCATATATTTT
CDR3aa: CASRMTGTGNPFSGNTIYF

d_gene: .
abundance: .
j_gene: TRBJ2-7
v_gene: TRBV7-9
CDR3nt: TGTGCCAGCAGCCCCGGACAGCCTTACGAGCAGTACTTC
CDR3aa: CASSPGQPYEQYF

d_gene: .
abundance: .
j_gene: TRBJ2-7
v_gene: TRBV9
CDR3nt: TGTGCCAGCGGTCCCACCTACGAGCAGTACTTC
CDR3aa: CASGPTYEQYF